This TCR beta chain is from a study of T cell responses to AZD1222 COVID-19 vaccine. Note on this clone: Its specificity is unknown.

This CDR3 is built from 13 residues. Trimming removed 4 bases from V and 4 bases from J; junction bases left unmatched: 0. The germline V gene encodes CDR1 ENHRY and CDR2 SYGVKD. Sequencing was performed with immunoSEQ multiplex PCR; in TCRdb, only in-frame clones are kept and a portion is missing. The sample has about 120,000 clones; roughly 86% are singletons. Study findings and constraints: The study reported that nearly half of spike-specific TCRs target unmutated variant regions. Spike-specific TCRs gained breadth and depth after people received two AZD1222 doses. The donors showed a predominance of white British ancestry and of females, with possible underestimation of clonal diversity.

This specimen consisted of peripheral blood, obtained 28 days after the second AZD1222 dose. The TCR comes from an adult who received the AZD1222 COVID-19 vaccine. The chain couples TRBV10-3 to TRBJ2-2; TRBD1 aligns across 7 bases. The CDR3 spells CAISAGGTGELFF. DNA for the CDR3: TGTGCCATCAGTGCAGGGGGCACCGGGGAGCTGTTTTTT.